The sequence of this T cell receptor (beta chain) was determined in a study of blood T cell repertoires in COVID-19. The CDR3 loop spans 14 amino acids. V shed 2 bases and J shed 1 base, with 8 bases lying between them. Germline V gives CDR1 ENHRY, CDR2 SYGVKD. Generated by immunoSEQ multiplex PCR, the TCRdb table keeps only in-frame clones and is missing some. The data hold about 150,000 clones, with about 86% observed a single time. The V and J genes are TRBV10-3 and TRBJ2-5; tentative D call: TRBD2 (6 bases). This receptor was identified in a man in his forties or fifties who had recovered from COVID-19. Sequencing input: PBMCs or T cells enriched from blood (not recorded which). CDR3 DNA: TGTGCCATCAGTGAGGGAGGGACCCAAGAGACCCAGTACTTC. Translated: CAISEGGTQETQYF.